A selection of T cell receptor beta chains follows, all from one sample in a study of a mutant IDH1 vaccine in newly diagnosed glioma. Clones were sequenced by immunoSEQ multiplex PCR, and TCRdb holds only the in-frame ones, with some missing. The sample consists of roughly 43,000 clones, approximately 88% of them appearing once. For these receptors, no antigen is known. The sample in question was PBMCs, obtained from a glioma patient whose treatment included an IDH1 peptide vaccine. These receptor sequences come from a woman aged 18-29 years with glioma. Some clones in this sample may be carry-over from other donors' samples. The CDR3 runs from the conserved cysteine through the conserved F or W. The D gene is left open where the match is weak. Clone size is stated in some rows and not others, as once, few, many or a class when expanded.

V gene	D gene	clone size	J gene	CDR3 protein	CDR3 DNA
TRBV5-1	TRBD2	few	TRBJ2-2	CASSLDAGLNTGELFF	TGCGCCAGCAGCTTGGATGCGGGACTAAACACCGGGGAGCTGTTTTTT
TRBV5-1	-	-	TRBJ2-2	CASTQGITGELFF	TGCGCCAGCACCCAGGGTATCACCGGGGAGCTGTTTTTT
TRBV19	-	-	TRBJ2-5	CASTRGRGETQYF	TGTGCCAGTACGCGGGGGCGGGGGGAGACCCAGTACTTC
TRBV30	TRBD2	-	TRBJ2-4	CAWSVSLAGVRDIQYF	TGTGCCTGGAGTGTGTCGCTAGCGGGAGTGAGGGACATTCAGTACTTC
TRBV5-1	-	-	TRBJ2-5	CASSLDRVGVRETQYF	TGCGCCAGCAGCTTGGATCGAGTTGGGGTTCGAGAGACCCAGTACTTC
TRBV12-5	-	-	TRBJ2-5	CASGLGGETQYF	TGTGCTAGTGGTTTGGGGGGAGAGACCCAGTACTTC
TRBV4-3	-	once	TRBJ1-1	CASSQGKGTEAFF	TGCGCCAGCAGCCAGGGAAAGGGGACTGAAGCTTTCTTT
TRBV28	-	once	TRBJ1-3	CASLLGGRGNTIYF	TGTGCCAGCCTTTTGGGGGGTCGTGGAAACACCATATATTTT
TRBV9	TRBD1	-	TRBJ1-1	CASSVDRGTEAFF	TGTGCCAGCAGCGTTGACAGGGGGACTGAAGCTTTCTTT
TRBV5-6	-	-	TRBJ2-7	CASSPRDPSYEQYF	TGTGCCAGCAGCCCAAGGGATCCCTCCTACGAGCAGTACTTC
TRBV7-9	TRBD2	-	TRBJ2-5	CASSPRLGLQETQYF	TGTGCCAGCAGCCCCCGCCTGGGACTACAAGAGACCCAGTACTTC
TRBV18	-	few	TRBJ1-6	CASSTKGGSYNSPLHF	TGTGCCAGCTCAACGAAGGGAGGATCCTATAATTCACCCCTCCACTTT
TRBV15	TRBD1	-	TRBJ1-1	CATSGGQDLNTEAFF	TGTGCCACCAGCGGGGGACAGGACCTGAACACTGAAGCTTTCTTT
TRBV19	-	-	TRBJ2-5	CASSAGRRANQETQYF	TGTGCCAGTTCTGCAGGTCGGCGGGCCAACCAAGAGACCCAGTACTTC
TRBV14	-	once	TRBJ2-1	CASSLLLGGEQFF	TGTGCCAGCAGCCTCCTGCTAGGCGGTGAGCAGTTCTTC
TRBV5-1	-	few	TRBJ2-2	CASSLDSSNTGELFF	TGCGCCAGCAGCCTGGACAGTTCGAACACCGGGGAGCTGTTTTTT
TRBV5-6	-	-	TRBJ2-5	CASSLRRTGRETQYF	TGTGCCAGCAGCTTGCGGCGTACGGGGCGAGAGACCCAGTACTTC
TRBV5-5	-	-	TRBJ1-2	CASSPAWATSANYGYTF	TGTGCCAGCAGCCCCGCTTGGGCAACGTCCGCTAACTATGGCTACACCTTC
TRBV29-1	-	-	TRBJ2-3	CSVLGTETGPDTQYF	TGCAGCGTTTTAGGGACCGAAACTGGCCCAGATACGCAGTATTTT
TRBV9	-	-	TRBJ1-2	CASSVDPEGTSKGYTF	TGTGCCAGCAGCGTAGATCCCGAGGGAACGTCAAAAGGCTACACCTTC